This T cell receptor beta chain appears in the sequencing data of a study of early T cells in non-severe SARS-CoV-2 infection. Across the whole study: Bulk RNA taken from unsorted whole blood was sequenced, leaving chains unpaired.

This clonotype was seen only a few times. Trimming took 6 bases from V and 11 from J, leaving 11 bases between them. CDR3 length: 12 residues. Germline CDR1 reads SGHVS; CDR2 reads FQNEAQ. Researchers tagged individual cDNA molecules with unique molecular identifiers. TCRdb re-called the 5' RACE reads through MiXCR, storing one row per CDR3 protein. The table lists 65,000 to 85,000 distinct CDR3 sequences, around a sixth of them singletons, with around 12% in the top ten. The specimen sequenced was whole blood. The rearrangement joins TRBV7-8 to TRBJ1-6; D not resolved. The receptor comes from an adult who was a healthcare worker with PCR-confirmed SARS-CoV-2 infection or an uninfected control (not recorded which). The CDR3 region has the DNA TGTGCCAGCAGAGGTGGGGAGCCACCCCTCCACTTT. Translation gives CASRGGEPPLHF.